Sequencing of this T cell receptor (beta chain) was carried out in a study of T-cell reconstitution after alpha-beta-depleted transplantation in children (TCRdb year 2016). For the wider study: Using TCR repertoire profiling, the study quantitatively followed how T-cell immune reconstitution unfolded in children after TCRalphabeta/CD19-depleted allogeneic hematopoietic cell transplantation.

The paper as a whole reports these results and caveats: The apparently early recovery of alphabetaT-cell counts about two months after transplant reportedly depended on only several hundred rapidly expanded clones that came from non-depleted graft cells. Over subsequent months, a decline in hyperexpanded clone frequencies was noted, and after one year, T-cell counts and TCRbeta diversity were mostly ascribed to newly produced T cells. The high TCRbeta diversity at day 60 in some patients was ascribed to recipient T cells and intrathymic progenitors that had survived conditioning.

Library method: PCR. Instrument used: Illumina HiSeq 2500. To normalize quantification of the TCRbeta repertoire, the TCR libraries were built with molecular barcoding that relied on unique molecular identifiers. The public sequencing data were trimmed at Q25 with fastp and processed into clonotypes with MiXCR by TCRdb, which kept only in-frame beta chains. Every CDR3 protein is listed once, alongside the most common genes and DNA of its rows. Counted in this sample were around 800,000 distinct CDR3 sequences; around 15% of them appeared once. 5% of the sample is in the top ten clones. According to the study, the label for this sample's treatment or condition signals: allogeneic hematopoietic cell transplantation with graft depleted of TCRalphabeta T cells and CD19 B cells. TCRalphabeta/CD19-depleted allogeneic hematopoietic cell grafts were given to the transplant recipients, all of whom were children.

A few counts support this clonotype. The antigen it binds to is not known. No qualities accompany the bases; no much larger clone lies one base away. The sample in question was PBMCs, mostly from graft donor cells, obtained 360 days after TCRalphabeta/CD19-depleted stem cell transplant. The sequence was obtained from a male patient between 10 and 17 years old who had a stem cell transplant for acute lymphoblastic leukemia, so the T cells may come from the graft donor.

The nucleotide sequence reads TGTGCCAGCAGCAATTGGGACAGCCGGAAAGACAATGAGCAGTTCTTC. Its coded protein is CASSNWDSRKDNEQFF. This sequence uses TRBV11-2 and TRBJ2-1; 7 nucleotides in the junction match TRBD1. Taken from the germline V gene, the CDR1 and CDR2 loops are SGHAT and FQNNGV. The cysteine opens and the phenylalanine closes a CDR3 of 16 amino acids. The CDR3 DNA has 48 bases and is translated from base 1. V trim: 5 bases; J trim: 5 bases; unmatched bases: 12. When the CDR3 is completed using the reference TRBV11-2 and TRBJ2-1 genes on either side, the full variable domain is EAGVAQSPRYKIIEKRQSVAFWCNPISGHATLYWYQQILGQGPKLLIQFQNNGVVDDSQLPKDRFSAERLKGVDSTLKIQPAKLEDSAVYLCASSNWDSRKDNEQFFGPGTRLTVL.